The next 13 T cell receptor beta chains were all read from a single sample in a study of human T cells and chemical hapten exposure. MiXCR, applied by TCRdb to the RACE reads, yields one record per CDR3 protein. This sample has around 100,000 distinct CDR3 sequences, with roughly 9.6% found just once. As to time point: patch test 1, 2 weeks after DPC sensitization. Treatment: therapeutic diphenylcyclopropenone sensitization with weekly scalp DPC. The source material was whole blood, sampled in connection with sensitization to the hapten diphenylcyclopropenone (DPC). The source is a woman aged 40 to 55 with alopecia areata. Some clones in this sample may be carry-over from other donors' samples.

There are a few counts of this clonotype. The chain carries TRBV5-1 and TRBJ2-5; D gene unclear. Germline CDR1 SGHRS, CDR2 YFSETQ. V was cut by 0 bases and J by 2 bases, with 5 bases left in between. CDR3 length: 13 amino acids. The CDR3 spells CASSLVVQETQYF. As DNA, the CDR3 is TGCGCCAGCAGCTTGGTCGTACAAGAGACCCAGTACTTC. The variable domain in full, with the rest retrieved from reference TRBV5-1 and TRBJ2-5, is KAGVTQTPRYLIKTRGQQVTLSCSPISGHRSVSWYQQTPGQGLQFLFEYFSETQRNKGNFPGRFSGRQFSNSRSEMNVSTLELGDSALYLCASSLVVQETQYFGPGTRLLVL.

This clonotype was found a few times. The chain uses TRBV14 and TRBJ2-1; D is tentatively TRBD1 or TRBD2 (7 bases each). The CDR3 spans 16 residues. Trimming left V 2 bases short and J 1 base short, with 12 bases between. Germline assignment: CDR1 SGHDN and CDR2 FVKESK. The CDR3 spells CASSQYRGGSYNEQFF. The CDR3 nucleotides are TGTGCCAGCAGCCAATACAGGGGAGGGTCCTACAATGAGCAGTTCTTC.

The chain combines TRBV6-2 or TRBV6-3 with TRBJ1-1, with a possible D match to TRBD1 (5 bases). The V end lost 0 bases, the J end lost 1 base, and 9 bases lay between the germline ends. Germline CDR1 MNHEY, CDR2 SVGEGT. The CDR3 extends over 15 amino acids. The CDR3 DNA follows: TGTGCCAGCAGTTACTCGCGACAGCCGAACACTGAAGCTTTCTTT. This encodes CASSYSRQPNTEAFF.

At least ten counts were recorded for this clonotype. The rearrangement uses TRBV7-9 and TRBJ2-4, with a possible D match to TRBD1 (5 bases). Germline CDR1 reads SEHNR; CDR2 reads FQNEAQ (reference sequence). Trimming cost V 4 bases and J 8 bases, with 12 bases left between them. The CDR3 runs 13 residues. Here the CDR3 DNA reads TGTGCCAGCAGCTACCGACAGCAAGACATTCAGTACTTC. Translation gives CASSYRQQDIQYF. Filled out from reference TRBV7-9 and TRBJ2-4, the complete variable domain reads DTGVSQNPRHKITKRGQNVTFRCDPISEHNRLYWYRQTLGQGPEFLTYFQNEAQLEKSRLLSDRFSAERPKGSFSTLEIQRTEQGDSAMYLCASSYRQQDIQYFGAGTRLSVL.

There are a few counts of this clonotype. The chain carries TRBV7-2 and TRBJ2-5; the D gene is possibly TRBD1 (5 bases). Germline CDR1 SGHTA, CDR2 FQGNSA. The CDR3 has 16 residues. V dropped 1 base and J dropped 1 base, with 13 bases sitting between them. CDR3 nucleotide sequence: TGTGCCAGCAGCTTAGGTCAGGGAATTAGCCAAGAGACCCAGTACTTC. Protein sequence: CASSLGQGISQETQYF.

The V call is TRBV3-1, the J call TRBJ1-6, with D hard to call. V lost 1 base to trimming and J lost 7 bases, with 8 bases between them. Germline assignment: CDR1 LGHDT and CDR2 YNNKEL (reference sequence). CDR3 length: 14 amino acids. The CDR3 loop reads CASSQVGVNSPLHF. The CDR3 nucleotides are TGTGCCAGCAGCCAAGTGGGTGTGAATTCACCCCTCCACTTT.

This clonotype was counted between two and nine times. The chain's CDR3 is CASRRDRGNTGELFF. DNA of the CDR3: TGCGCCAGCAGACGGGACAGGGGAAACACCGGGGAGCTGTTTTTT. The chain employs TRBV4-3 and TRBJ2-2; 10 nucleotides match TRBD1. The V and J ends lost 6 bases and 2 bases, in that order; junction bases with no gene match: 3. Germline V CDR1 and CDR2: LGHNA, YSLEER. This CDR3 contains 15 residues.

The CDR3 loop is CASRLGPVLEQYF. For the CDR3, the DNA is TGTGCCAGCAGACTTGGCCCTGTCCTCGAGCAGTACTTC. The rearrangement joins TRBV12-3 or TRBV12-4 to TRBJ2-7; D not certain. V shed 6 bases and J shed 6 bases, with 15 bases lying between them. This CDR3 has 13 amino acids.

V and J are TRBV7-2 and TRBJ2-5; a possible D gene is TRBD2 (5 bases). Germline CDR1 is SGHTA and CDR2 is FQGNSA. The CDR3 totals 14 residues. Trimming removed 3 bases from V and 7 bases from J, with 15 bases in between. CDR3 in amino acids: CASSLGDYPATQYF. In DNA form, the CDR3 reads TGTGCCAGCAGCTTGGGTGACTACCCGGCGACCCAGTACTTC.

This clonotype was counted between two and nine times. This sequence may be a read error, since a much larger clone differs from it by one base. The chain combines TRBV6-2 or TRBV6-3 with TRBJ2-1; D gene uncertain. This CDR3 has 13 amino acids. Germline V gene data show CDR1 as MNHEY and CDR2 as SVGEGT. V shed 6 bases and J shed 10 bases, with 16 bases lying between them. The chain's CDR3 is CASSLFTATEQFF. The DNA for the CDR3 is TGTGCCAGCAGCCTGTTCACAGCCACCGAGCAGTTCTTC.

In this sample, this clonotype turned up a few times. The V and J genes are TRBV27 and TRBJ2-1; D gene unclear. CDR1 and CDR2 from the germline V gene are MNHEY and SMNVEV (reference sequence). The V end lost 1 base, the J end lost 7 bases, and 20 bases lay between the germline ends. The CDR3 totals 17 residues. CDR3 nucleotide sequence: TGTGCCAGCAGTTTATTTCCCCCGCAGGCCCTTGGGAATGAGCAGTTCTTC. It yields the protein CASSLFPPQALGNEQFF.

This clonotype was picked up a small number of times. This chain joins TRBV6-2 or TRBV6-3 and TRBJ2-7; unclear D gene. Germline V gene data show CDR1 as MNHEY and CDR2 as SVGEGT. CDR3 length: 14 residues. V lost 7 bases and J 3 bases, leaving 16 bases between the germline ends. Written as DNA, the CDR3 is TGTGCCAGCACCCTAAGGGCTGCTAACTACGAGCAGTACTTC. Translation: CASTLRAANYEQYF.

In its sample, this clonotype was seen many times. The J gene is TRBJ2-7, the V gene TRBV7-9, with D perhaps matching TRBD1 or TRBD2 (5 bases each). Trimming shortened V by 7 bases and J by 2 bases, and 12 bases separated the two germline ends. CDR1 and CDR2 from the germline V gene are SEHNR and FQNEAQ (reference sequence). CDR3 length: 13 residues. In DNA form, the CDR3 reads TGTGCCAGCAAGTTAGGGACCGCCTACGAGCAGTACTTC. Residues: CASKLGTAYEQYF.